These 18 T cell receptor beta chains share one sample of origin, sequenced in a study of neurological immune-mediated disorders. Each CDR3 protein is one row after TCRdb ran MiXCR on the 5' RACE reads. Seen here are some 29,000 distinct CDR3 sequences, about 7% observed once, and the top ten hold approximately 9.6%. The sequenced sample was PBMCs. The receptor source for this set is a woman aged 45-65 years in good health.

The chain links TRBV7-2 to TRBJ2-1, with D possibly being TRBD2 (6 bases). The CDR3 covers 15 residues. In germline, CDR1 is SGHTA, CDR2 FQGNSA. The V and J ends lost 4 bases and 0 bases respectively, with 10 bases between them. The CDR3 spells CASSSLGGSYNEQFF. In DNA, the CDR3 is TGTGCCAGCAGCTCCCTCGGGGGCTCCTACAATGAGCAGTTCTTC.

This clonotype was observed many times. This chain connects TRBV6-1 to TRBJ1-4; D remains ambiguous. Trimming pared 3 bases from V and 7 bases from J, leaving 12 bases between. This CDR3 has 14 amino acids. Per the germline V gene, CDR1 is MNHNS and CDR2 is SASEGT. The CDR3 is CASSDRVLGEKLFF. CDR3 DNA sequence: TGTGCCAGCAGTGATCGTGTCCTGGGTGAAAAACTGTTTTTT.

Comment on this clonotype: A much larger clone differs from this one at a single base, so this may be a read error. The chain carries TRBV12-3 or TRBV12-4 and TRBJ1-5; no clear D. V lost 7 bases, J lost 0 bases, and 13 bases lay in between. The CDR3 has 15 residues. CDR3 DNA: TGTGCCAGCACCACGGACGGAAATAGCAATCAGCCCCAGCATTTT. Its protein is CASTTDGNSNQPQHF.

This clonotype is categorized as medium-sized. V gene TRBV20-1 combines with J gene TRBJ2-4; tentative D call: TRBD2 (5 bases). Per germline, CDR1 DFQATT and CDR2 SNEGSKA (reference sequence). This CDR3 region has 14 residues. Between the trimmed V and J ends, which lost 3 bases and 8 bases, there was a span of 17 bases. CDR3 nucleotides: TGCAGTGCTAGTAGTCGGGGAGATGAAGACATTCAGTACTTC. This translates into CSASSRGDEDIQYF.

This clonotype was observed at least ten times. V usage is TRBV5-1 and J usage is TRBJ2-7; unclear D gene. The germline CDR1 and CDR2 sequences are SGHRS and YFSETQ. The length of the CDR3 is 13 residues. The V end was cut by 0 bases, the J end by 6 bases, with 10 bases between. The CDR3 DNA reads TGCGCCAGCAGCTTGGAGGATAAGAGCGAGCAGTACTTC. Its translation is CASSLEDKSEQYF.

The chain carries TRBV28 and TRBJ1-4; 10 bases fit TRBD1. Trimming removed 10 bases from V and 3 bases from J; junction bases left unmatched: 11. Germline CDR1 MDHEN, CDR2 SYDVKM. The CDR3 runs to 16 residues. CDR3 nucleotides: TGTGCCACGAACTTCCAGGGACAGGGGTCTAATGAAAAACTGTTTTTT. Encoded protein: CATNFQGQGSNEKLFF. Complete variable domain (other parts from reference TRBV28 and TRBJ1-4): DVKVTQSSRYLVKRTGEKVFLECVQDMDHENMFWYRQDPGLGLRLIYFSYDVKMKEKGDIPEGYSVSREKKERFSLILESASTNQTSMYLCATNFQGQGSNEKLFFGSGTQLSVL.

This clonotype was seen many times. The chain couples TRBV5-1 to TRBJ1-5, with a possible D match to TRBD1 (5 bases). The V gene lost 0 bases and the J gene lost 7 bases, with 14 bases spanning the gap. Germline loops: CDR1 SGHRS, CDR2 YFSETQ. The CDR3 spans 15 residues. CDR3 in DNA: TGCGCCAGCAGCTTGGGGGGCGGGGAGAGGCAGCCCCAGCATTTT. This codes for CASSLGGGERQPQHF.

This clonotype was recorded many times. This sequence joins TRBV30 and TRBJ1-6, with 7 bases aligning to TRBD1. The length of the CDR3 is 13 residues. V dropped 3 bases and J dropped 4; count of bases not matched to a gene: 0. CDR1 GTSNPN and CDR2 SVGIG come from the germline V gene (reference sequence). DNA of the CDR3: TGTGCCTGGAGGGGACAGTATAATTCACCCCTCCACTTT. The encoded protein is CAWRGQYNSPLHF. The full variable domain, rest sourced from reference TRBV30 and TRBJ1-6, is SQTIHQWPATLVQPVGSPLSLECTVEGTSNPNLYWYRQAAGRGLQLLFYSVGIGQISSEVPQNLSASRPQDRQFILSSKKLLLSDSGFYLCAWRGQYNSPLHFGNGTRLTVT.

For this clonotype: A much larger clone is a single base away; this may be a read error. The rearrangement joins TRBV20-1 to TRBJ1-2, with no clear D. There are 9 residues in the CDR3. Germline assignment: CDR1 DFQATT and CDR2 SNEGSKA (reference sequence). The CDR3: CITQQGYTF. In DNA, the CDR3 is TGCATTACCCAGCAGGGCTACACCTTC.

This clonotype was seen at least ten times. This chain uses TRBV20-1 with TRBJ2-7; 9 bases align to TRBD2. CDR3 length: 13 amino acids. J gave up 7 bases and V 7 bases, and 11 bases lay outside the gene matches. Germline V lookup: CDR1 DFQATT, CDR2 SNEGSKA (reference sequence). CDR3 amino acids: CSVRRLAVEEQYF. The CDR3 nucleotides read TGCAGTGTCCGACGACTAGCGGTGGAGGAGCAGTACTTC.

At least ten counts were recorded for this clonotype. The chain links TRBV12-3 or TRBV12-4 to TRBJ2-7; 9 nucleotides align to TRBD1. J gave up 1 base and V 6 bases, and 4 bases lay outside the gene matches. This CDR3 is 14 amino acids long. The CDR3 here is CASSPTGGSYEQYF. In DNA, the CDR3 is TGTGCCAGCAGCCCGACAGGGGGTTCCTACGAGCAGTACTTC.

This clonotype was detected ten times or more. This sequence joins TRBV12-3 or TRBV12-4 and TRBJ1-3; maybe TRBD1 (6 bases). The germline V and J ends were trimmed by 5 bases and 0 bases, with 8 bases remaining between them. The CDR3 consists of 14 residues. The CDR3 bases are TGTGCCAGCAGTGGGGGCCCCTCTGGAAACACCATATATTTT. It translates to CASSGGPSGNTIYF.

This clonotype occurred many times. The chain couples TRBV20-1 to TRBJ2-2; D possibly corresponds to TRBD1 (6 bases). V lost 2 bases and J lost 1, with 11 bases in between. The germline CDR1 and CDR2 sequences are DFQATT and SNEGSKA (reference sequence). The CDR3 spans 15 residues. CDR3 in amino acids: CSARLLGQNTGELFF. For the CDR3, the DNA is TGCAGTGCTAGATTGTTGGGACAGAACACCGGGGAGCTGTTTTTT.

In its sample, this clonotype was seen many times. The V gene is TRBV20-1, the J gene TRBJ2-1, with D perhaps being TRBD1 or TRBD2 (6 bases each). The germline gives CDR1 DFQATT, CDR2 SNEGSKA (reference sequence). Trimming took off 5 bases at V and 2 bases at J, with 13 bases between the two ends. The CDR3 extends over 14 amino acids. The CDR3 bases are TGCAGTGCTTCTCGGGGGCCGACCTACAATGAGCAGTTCTTC. Translation gives CSASRGPTYNEQFF.

There are many counts of this clonotype. The V call is TRBV29-1, the J call TRBJ2-1; D not certain. The CDR3 covers 10 residues. Germline values: CDR1 SQVTM, CDR2 ANQGSEA. The V end lost 4 bases, the J end lost 4 bases, and 2 bases lay between the germline ends. As DNA, the CDR3 is TGCAGCGTTGCATACAATGAGCAGTTCTTC. This codes for CSVAYNEQFF.

This clonotype has at least ten counts. J is TRBJ2-7 and V is TRBV6-2 or TRBV6-3; TRBD2 agrees at 9 bases. The CDR3 is 15 amino acids. From germline, CDR1 is MNHEY and CDR2 SVGEGT. The V gene end was trimmed by 4 bases and the J gene end by 1 base; junction bases not matched to a gene: 5. The DNA for the CDR3 is TGTGCCAGCAGTTCCCGAGCGGGAGGTTCCTACGAGCAGTACTTC. Its translation: CASSSRAGGSYEQYF.

This clonotype is labeled medium-sized. The CDR3 coding sequence is TGTGCCATCAGTGAAACGACTGCGCGTGGAGCAGATACGCAGTATTTT. Translating gives CAISETTARGADTQYF. J is TRBJ2-3 and V is TRBV10-3; no clear D gene. There are 16 residues in the CDR3. Germline V gene sequence: CDR1 ENHRY, CDR2 SYGVKD. The germline V and J ends were trimmed by 3 bases and 4 bases, with 17 bases remaining between them.

This clonotype was counted ten times or more. The chain joins TRBV28 to TRBJ1-1; D perhaps matches TRBD1 (5 bases). V shed 7 bases and J shed 2 bases, with 14 bases lying between them. Germline CDR1 and CDR2: MDHEN and SYDVKM. The CDR3 extends over 14 amino acids. The CDR3 DNA is TGTGCCAGCACCCCACAGGCCCATAACACTGAAGCTTTCTTT. The encoded protein is CASTPQAHNTEAFF.